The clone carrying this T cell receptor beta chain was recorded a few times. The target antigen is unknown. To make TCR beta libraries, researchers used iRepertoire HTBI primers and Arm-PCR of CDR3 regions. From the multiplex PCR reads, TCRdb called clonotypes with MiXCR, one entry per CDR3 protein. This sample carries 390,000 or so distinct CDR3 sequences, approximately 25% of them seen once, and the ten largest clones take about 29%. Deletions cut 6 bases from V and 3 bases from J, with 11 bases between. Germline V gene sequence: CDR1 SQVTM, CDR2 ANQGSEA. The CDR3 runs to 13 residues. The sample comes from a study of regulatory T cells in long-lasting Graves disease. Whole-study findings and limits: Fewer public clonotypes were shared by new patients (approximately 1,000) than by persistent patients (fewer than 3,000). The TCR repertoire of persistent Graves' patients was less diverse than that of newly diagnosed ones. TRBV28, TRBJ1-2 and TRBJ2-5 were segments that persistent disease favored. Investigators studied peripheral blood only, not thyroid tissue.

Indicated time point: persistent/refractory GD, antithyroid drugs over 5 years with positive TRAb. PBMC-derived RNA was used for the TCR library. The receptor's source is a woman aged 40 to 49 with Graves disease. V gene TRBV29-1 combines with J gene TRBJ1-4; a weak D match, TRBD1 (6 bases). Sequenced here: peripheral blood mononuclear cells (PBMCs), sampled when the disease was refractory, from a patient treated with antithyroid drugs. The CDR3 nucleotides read TGCAGCGTATCAGGGGTGGCTAATGAAAAACTGTTTTTT. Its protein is CSVSGVANEKLFF.